A selection of T cell receptor beta chains follows, all from one sample in a study of cytomegalovirus exposure and HLA in healthy donors. Using immunoSEQ multiplex PCR, the repertoire was profiled, and TCRdb retains in-frame clones only, with some absent. The sample carries 100,000 to 150,000 clones, 80% recorded once. Sequencing used PBMCs. All receptors come from a woman aged 40 to 50 in good health and CMV-seronegative. CDR3s include the opening cysteine and the closing phenylalanine or tryptophan. Each record gives: V gene, J gene, clone size, D gene, CDR3 length, CDR3 protein. A D gene is named only where the DNA matches it firmly. Part of the rows lack a size; the others show once, few, many or a class for expanded clones.

TRBV21-1	TRBJ1-4	-	-	14	CASLLIRVREKLFF
TRBV4-2	TRBJ2-1	-	-	14	CASSQLGHNNEQFF
TRBV5-5	TRBJ2-3	few	-	16	CASSLDRDFYTDTQYF
TRBV12-5	TRBJ2-5	-	TRBD2	16	CASGLGLAGRGETQYF
TRBV6-4	TRBJ2-3	-	-	16	CASRASCRGGTDTQYF
TRBV5-4	TRBJ2-4	-	-	14	CASSPLRGTSIQYF
TRBV7-2	TRBJ2-3	-	-	12	CASSSYTDTQYF
TRBV29-1	TRBJ1-5	-	-	13	CSVAGQQNQPQHF
TRBV19	TRBJ1-1	-	-	13	CASSITVNTEAFF
TRBV19	TRBJ2-7	-	TRBD1	14	CASSRDRASYEQYF
TRBV7-8	TRBJ1-1	-	TRBD1	15	CASTGQGALNTEAFF
TRBV9	TRBJ1-4	-	-	18	CASSVPLARTPTNEKLFF
TRBV27	TRBJ2-7	-	TRBD2	16	CASSRGLAGLGYEQYF
TRBV7-9	TRBJ1-4	-	-	12	CASSLEGEKLFF
TRBV10-1	TRBJ1-3	-	-	15	CARRQRGHSGNTIYF
TRBV9	TRBJ1-4	-	-	14	CASSVGVQNEKLFF